Described below is a single T cell receptor beta chain sequence and its context. Per the authors' pipeline: It was from reference gene primer amplification that nucleated cell counts were estimated. Assay used: immunoSEQ multiplex PCR; TCRdb lists only in-frame clones, some missing. The V and J calls and clone size were taken over from that table, and D and trimming were inferred from the DNA. There are 200,000 to 250,000 clones in the sample; roughly 79% occur only once, and 1.9% lies in the top ten. This sample was included in a study of blood T cell repertoires in COVID-19. Study details: Samples came from the United States, Italy and Spain, spanning acute and convalescent COVID-19. Nucleic acid was either cDNA or gDNA, and it came from T cells, B-cell-depleted T cells, or PBMCs.

Sequences were obtained from peripheral blood. The sequence was obtained from a woman aged 80 or older with acute or convalescent COVID-19.

CDR3 DNA: TGTGCCAGCTTATCTCTAGAGACCCAGTACTTC. It codes for CASLSLETQYF. The chain couples TRBV5-8 to TRBJ2-5; D is ambiguous. Germline values: CDR1 SGHTS, CDR2 YDEGEE. CDR3 length equals 11 residues. Trimming removed 7 bases at V and 4 bases at J, with 8 bases between. The whole variable domain, remainder taken from reference TRBV5-8 and TRBJ2-5, is EAGVTQSPTHLIKTRGQQATLRCSPISGHTSVYWYQQALGLGLQFLLWYDEGEERNRGNFPPRFSGRQFPNYSSELNVNALELEDSALYLCASLSLETQYFGPGTRLLVL.